The 21 T cell receptor beta chains presented below share a single source sample, sequenced in a study of STAT3 mutations in large granular lymphocyte leukemia. Here immunoSEQ multiplex PCR was the method, and the copy in TCRdb shows in-frame clones only, minus some. The data show more than 10,000 clones, 81% seen once. Their antigens are not known. Study-wide findings and caveats: In T-cell large granular lymphocyte leukemia, about half of patients showed multiple immunodominant subclonotypes.

Sequenced sample: peripheral blood mononuclear cells. Receptors were obtained from a man aged 55 to 70 with T-cell large granular lymphocyte leukemia. Some clones in this sample may be carry-over from other donors' samples.

The V call is TRBV30, the J call TRBJ2-5; 7 bases match TRBD2. V was clipped by 0 bases and J by 5 bases; unmatched bases: 6. Germline CDR1 and CDR2: GTSNPN and SVGIG (reference sequence). The CDR3 is 14 residues long. In DNA form, the CDR3 reads TGTGCCTGGAGTGTAAAAGCGGGATTGGAGACCCAGTACTTC. Residues: CAWSVKAGLETQYF.

This chain uses TRBV5-1 with TRBJ2-4; no clear D. Trimming pared 2 bases from V and 0 bases from J, leaving 9 bases between. CDR3 length: 15 residues. From germline, CDR1 is SGHRS and CDR2 YFSETQ. CDR3 sequence: CASSFPSPAKNIQYF. In nucleotides, the CDR3 is TGCGCCAGCAGCTTCCCCAGCCCAGCCAAAAACATTCAGTACTTC. Drawing the rest from reference TRBV5-1 and TRBJ2-4, the complete variable domain is KAGVTQTPRYLIKTRGQQVTLSCSPISGHRSVSWYQQTPGQGLQFLFEYFSETQRNKGNFPGRFSGRQFSNSRSEMNVSTLELGDSALYLCASSFPSPAKNIQYFGAGTRLSVL.

Worth noting for this clone: One end of the junction does not line up with germline, which may come from a read error. The chain links TRBV19 to TRBJ1-2, with D maybe TRBD1 (5 bases). Germline loops: CDR1 LNHDA, CDR2 SQIVND (reference sequence). The CDR3 has 13 amino acids. CDR3 nucleotides: TGTGCCGGTAGCGGACAAGATTTTTATGGCTACACCTTC. Residues: CAGSGQDFYGYTF.

The chain couples TRBV28 to TRBJ2-7; 8 bases map to TRBD1. From germline, CDR1 is MDHEN and CDR2 SYDVKM. The CDR3 is 16 amino acids. The ends lost 7 bases at V and 1 base at J; junction bases unmatched: 12. The CDR3 loop is CASTLAPGQGSYEQYF. CDR3 nucleotides: TGTGCCAGCACATTAGCCCCCGGACAGGGTTCCTACGAGCAGTACTTC. Supplemented by reference TRBV28 and TRBJ2-7, the full variable domain reads DVKVTQSSRYLVKRTGEKVFLECVQDMDHENMFWYRQDPGLGLRLIYFSYDVKMKEKGDIPEGYSVSREKKERFSLILESASTNQTSMYLCASTLAPGQGSYEQYFGPGTRLTVT.

The V gene is TRBV19, the J gene TRBJ1-2; maybe TRBD1 (6 bases). This CDR3 spans 14 amino acids. In germline, CDR1 is LNHDA, CDR2 SQIVND (reference sequence). Trimming stripped 9 bases from V and 7 bases from J, with 21 bases between. The CDR3 nucleotides are TGTGCCAGCCAACAGGGAGTTGGTTTCGGTGGCTACACCTTC. Its translation: CASQQGVGFGGYTF.

The CDR3 DNA reads TGTGCCAGCTCACCGGTCCGGGACAGCTATGGCTACACCTTC. Amino acid sequence: CASSPVRDSYGYTF. This sequence joins TRBV18 and TRBJ1-2; 7 bases line up with TRBD1. CDR3 length equals 14 residues. From germline, CDR1 is KGHSH and CDR2 LQKENI. Trimming cost V 3 bases and J 4 bases; bases outside gene matches: 5.

The gene calls are TRBV18 and TRBJ1-1; D unclear. The CDR3 contains 16 residues. Germline-derived CDR1 and CDR2 are KGHSH and LQKENI. The germline V and J ends were trimmed by 6 bases and 2 bases, with 19 bases remaining between them. CDR3 bases: TGTGCCAGCTCCCGGGATACGATCAAGTTTAACACTGAAGCTTTCTTT. Translated, it gives CASSRDTIKFNTEAFF.

The V and J genes are TRBV19 and TRBJ1-2, with a tentative D call TRBD1 (5 bases). Looked up from germline, CDR1 is LNHDA and CDR2 is SQIVND (reference sequence). This CDR3 spans 15 amino acids. V was pared by 5 bases and J by 2 bases, with 15 bases between. The CDR3 nucleotides read TGTGCCAGTAGTGTATCGGGGGGGGTGAACTATGGCTACACCTTC. The encoded protein is CASSVSGGVNYGYTF. Full variable domain (rest looked up from reference TRBV19 and TRBJ1-2): DGGITQSPKYLFRKEGQNVTLSCEQNLNHDAMYWYRQDPGQGLRLIYYSQIVNDFQKGDIAEGYSVSREKKESFPLTVTSAQKNPTAFYLCASSVSGGVNYGYTFGSGTRLTVV.

The gene calls are TRBV19 and TRBJ2-7; TRBD1 matches at 9 bases. With V trimmed by 1 base and J by 3 bases, 7 bases remained unmatched. This CDR3 comprises 16 residues. CDR1 and CDR2 (germline): LNHDA, SQIVND (reference sequence). The CDR3 loop reads CASSIVPGQGDYEQYF. CDR3 nucleotide sequence: TGTGCCAGTAGTATAGTCCCGGGACAGGGTGACTACGAGCAGTACTTC.

This rearrangement joins TRBV11-2 to TRBJ2-3; 13 nucleotides line up with TRBD2. The germline V gene has CDR1 SGHAT and CDR2 FQNNGV. The CDR3 length is 18 residues. Unmatched junction bases numbered 15, after V lost 3 bases and J lost 9 bases. CDR3 sequence reads: CASSFRRLAGGGGATQYF. In DNA form, the CDR3 reads TGTGCCAGCAGCTTTCGCCGACTAGCGGGAGGTGGGGGGGCCACGCAGTATTTT. Full variable domain (outside the CDR3, taken from reference TRBV11-2 and TRBJ2-3): EAGVAQSPRYKIIEKRQSVAFWCNPISGHATLYWYQQILGQGPKLLIQFQNNGVVDDSQLPKDRFSAERLKGVDSTLKIQPAKLEDSAVYLCASSFRRLAGGGGATQYFGPGTRLTVL.

This chain joins TRBV5-4 and TRBJ1-1, with 9 bases matching TRBD1. V shed 0 bases, J shed 5 bases, and the junction held 2 bases outside the gene matches. This CDR3 spans 14 amino acids. The V gene's germline CDR1 is SGHNT and CDR2 YYREEE (reference sequence). CDR3 sequence (DNA): TGTGCCAGCAGCTTGGTGGGACAGGGTACTGAAGCTTTCTTT. The encoded protein is CASSLVGQGTEAFF.

The chain employs TRBV19 and TRBJ2-2; D gene unclear. The ends were cut back, 4 bases at V and 7 bases at J, with 13 bases in the middle. This CDR3 is built from 14 residues. Germline V lookup: CDR1 LNHDA, CDR2 SQIVND (reference sequence). CDR3 coding DNA: TGTGCCAGTAGTAACCCGGACCGGTACGGGGAGCTGTTTTTT. Translating gives CASSNPDRYGELFF.

The chain couples TRBV7-2 to TRBJ2-7; 14 nucleotides align to TRBD2. The CDR3 is 16 residues long. CDR1 is SGHTA, CDR2 FQGNSA, per germline. V was clipped by 5 bases and J by 6 bases; unmatched bases: 9. CDR3 sequence reads: CASSPRTSGRISEQYF. CDR3 coding DNA: TGTGCCAGCAGCCCAAGGACTAGCGGGAGGATAAGCGAGCAGTACTTC.

The V and J genes are TRBV7-9 and TRBJ2-7, with D unclear. The germline V gene has CDR1 SEHNR and CDR2 FQNEAQ (reference sequence). Trimming left V 5 bases short and J 2 bases short, with 10 bases between. The CDR3 consists of 13 residues. CDR3 protein: CASSPSGTYEQYF. CDR3 bases: TGTGCCAGCAGCCCGAGTGGGACCTACGAGCAGTACTTC.

The rearrangement joins TRBV12-5 to TRBJ1-2; perhaps TRBD1 as D (6 bases). Looked up from germline, CDR1 is LGHNT and CDR2 is FRNRAP. The CDR3 totals 15 residues. V gave up 0 bases and J gave up 4 bases, with 12 bases separating them. For the CDR3, the DNA is TGTGCTAGTGGTTTGGTACCGGAAGGGGGCTATGGCTACACCTTC. Amino acids: CASGLVPEGGYGYTF.

Only a few counts were recorded for this clone. This chain uses TRBV2 with TRBJ1-2; D not resolved. The CDR3 length is 12 residues. V dropped 5 bases and J dropped 2 bases, with 6 bases sitting between them. Germline V gives CDR1 SNHLY, CDR2 FYNNEI. The CDR3 reads CASSPRNYGYTF. In nucleotides, the CDR3 is TGTGCCAGCAGTCCCCGGAACTATGGCTACACCTTC.

This chain joins TRBV4-1 and TRBJ1-5; 10 nucleotides agree with TRBD1. CDR1 MGHRA and CDR2 YSYEKL come from the germline V gene. The CDR3 extends over 15 amino acids. Trimming cost V 1 base and J 6 bases; bases outside gene matches: 3. In nucleotides, the CDR3 is TGCGCCAGCAGCCAAGGGGGGACAGGGGTTCAGCCCCAGCATTTT. Amino acids: CASSQGGTGVQPQHF.

The V and J genes are TRBV28 and TRBJ1-4; perhaps TRBD1 as D (5 bases). From germline, CDR1 is MDHEN and CDR2 SYDVKM. The CDR3 runs to 14 residues. Trimming stripped 4 bases from V and 7 bases from J, with 13 bases between. The CDR3 DNA sequence: TGTGCCAGCAGTTCATACAGCGGGGGTGAAAAACTGTTTTTT. Its protein is CASSSYSGGEKLFF.

This clone has just one count. The chain is built from TRBV28 and TRBJ2-3; 10 bases are a match to TRBD1. CDR1 and CDR2 from the germline V gene are MDHEN and SYDVKM. Trimming cost V 3 bases and J 4 bases; bases outside gene matches: 16. The CDR3 runs to 19 residues. DNA of the CDR3: TGTGCCAGCAGTTTGGGGGGGGTTTGGACAGGGGGTAGGGCAGATACGCAGTATTTT. Translated: CASSLGGVWTGGRADTQYF.

The chain joins TRBV29-1 to TRBJ2-7; D possibly corresponds to TRBD2 (7 bases). The V gene lost 5 bases and the J gene lost 3 bases, with 17 bases spanning the gap. This CDR3 contains 14 residues. CDR1 SQVTM and CDR2 ANQGSEA come from the germline V gene. DNA of the CDR3: TGCAGCGTTACTCCTGAGGGGGGGGGCTACGAGCAGTACTTC. It is translated as CSVTPEGGGYEQYF.

V is TRBV5-5 and J is TRBJ1-3; D might be TRBD1 (5 bases). V was shortened by 7 bases and J by 0 bases, with 20 bases between the two germline ends. This CDR3 region has 17 residues. The germline V gene encodes CDR1 SGHKS and CDR2 YYEKEE (reference sequence). CDR3 nucleotides: TGTGCCAGCGCCCCGGGTGGAGGGACGTTCTCTGGAAACACCATATATTTT. As protein: CASAPGGGTFSGNTIYF.